Here is one TCR beta chain with its context. The antigen remains undetermined. The entry originates in a study of cytomegalovirus exposure and HLA in healthy donors. The PCR was carried out with 60 Vbeta primers and 13 Jbeta primers. Sequenced by immunoSEQ multiplex PCR; TCRdb stores in-frame clones only, minus some. The sample yields tens of thousands of clones, around 80% seen once. Broader study findings: HLA restriction was apparent for most CMV-associated TCR beta chains in a later analysis.

This TCR derives from a man aged 25 to 40 in good health and CMV-seronegative. The sequencing input was PBMCs.

CDR3 coding DNA: TGTGCCAGTGGGGACAGGAGAGGGAGCCTTGAAGCTTTCTTT. This encodes CASGDRRGSLEAFF. This chain links TRBV11-3 with TRBJ1-1, with 8 bases fitting TRBD1. The CDR3 is made up of 14 amino acids. Germline CDR1 reads SGHNT; CDR2 reads YENEEA. Germline trimming cut 9 bases from V and 7 bases from J; bases unmatched to any gene: 13.